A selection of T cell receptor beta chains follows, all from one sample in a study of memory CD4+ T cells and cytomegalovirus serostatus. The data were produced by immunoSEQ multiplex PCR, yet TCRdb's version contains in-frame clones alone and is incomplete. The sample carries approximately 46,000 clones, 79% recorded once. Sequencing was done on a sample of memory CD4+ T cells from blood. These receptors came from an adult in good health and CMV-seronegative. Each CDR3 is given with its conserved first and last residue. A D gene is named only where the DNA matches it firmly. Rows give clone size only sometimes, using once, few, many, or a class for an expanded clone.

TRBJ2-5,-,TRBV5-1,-,TGCGCCAGCAGCGAAGGACTCCCGGCCCCTTCGTACTTC,CASSEGLPAPSYF
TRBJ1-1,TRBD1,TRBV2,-,TGTGCCAGCCTAGCACAGGGGATGAACACTGAAGCTTTCTTT,CASLAQGMNTEAFF
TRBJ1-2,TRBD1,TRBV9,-,TGTGCCAGCAGCGTAGATAGGGGGGACAGGGGGCACACCTTC,CASSVDRGDRGHTF
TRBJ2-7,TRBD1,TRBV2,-,TGTGCCAGCCGCCGGGACAGAAGCCCCTATGCCTACGAGCAGTACTTC,CASRRDRSPYAYEQYF
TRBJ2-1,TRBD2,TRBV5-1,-,TGCGCCAGCAGCCCCGCCGGGGGGAGTAGTTCCTACAATGAGCAGTTCTTC,CASSPAGGSSSYNEQFF
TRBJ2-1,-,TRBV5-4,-,TGTGCCAGCAGCTTGGGGAGCACTGAGCAGTTCTTC,CASSLGSTEQFF
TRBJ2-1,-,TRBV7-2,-,TGTGCCAGCAGCTTAGTCTTAGGGCGCAATGAGCAGTTCTTC,CASSLVLGRNEQFF
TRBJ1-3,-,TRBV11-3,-,TGTGCCAGCAGCTTTCGGTCAGGGGCATCCATATATTTT,CASSFRSGASIYF
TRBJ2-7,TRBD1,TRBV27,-,TGTGCCAGCAGGTACCGGGACAGGGGGCTGTACGAGCAGTACTTC,CASRYRDRGLYEQYF
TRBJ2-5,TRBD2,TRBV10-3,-,TGTGCCATCACCAATGGGAGGCGGGAGGGCCGAGGAGAGACCCAGTACTTC,CAITNGRREGRGETQYF
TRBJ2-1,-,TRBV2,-,TGTGCCAGCAGTGAAGGCCTAGATGGTTTAAATGAGCAGTTCTTC,CASSEGLDGLNEQFF
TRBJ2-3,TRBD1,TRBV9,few,TGTGCCAGCAGCGTAGGGCCGACAGGGGCGACAGATACGCAGTATTTT,CASSVGPTGATDTQYF
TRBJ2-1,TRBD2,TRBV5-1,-,TGCGCCAGCAGCTGGGCCGGATGGCGGGAGGAGGATGAGCAGTTCTTC,CASSWAGWREEDEQFF
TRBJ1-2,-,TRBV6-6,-,TGTGCCACCCGGGGGGGCCTAGGTGGCTACACCTTC,CATRGGLGGYTF
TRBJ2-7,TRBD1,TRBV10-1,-,TGCGCCAGCAGTGAGTCGGGACAGGCCTACGAGCAGTACTTC,CASSESGQAYEQYF
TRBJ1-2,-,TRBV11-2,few,TGTGCCAGCAAAACCGGGGGAAGCTATGGCTACACCTTC,CASKTGGSYGYTF
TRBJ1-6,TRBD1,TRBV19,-,TGTGCCAGGGGCAGGGGGCTCTTATCCTATAATTCACCCCTCCACTTT,CARGRGLLSYNSPLHF
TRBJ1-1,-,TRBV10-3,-,TGTGCCATCAGTGAGTATTTGTCTGAAGCTTTCTTT,CAISEYLSEAFF
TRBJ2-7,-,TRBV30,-,TGTGCCTGGAGTGAGGGCGGCCTGGCCCCCGTCGAGCAGTACTTC,CAWSEGGLAPVEQYF
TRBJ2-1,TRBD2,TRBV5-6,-,TGTGCCAGCAGCTTGGGACTAGCCGCTTCGCAGTTCTTC,CASSLGLAASQFF
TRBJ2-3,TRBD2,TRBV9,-,TGTGCCAGCAGCGTAGGGACTAGCGGGAACACAGATACGCAGTATTTT,CASSVGTSGNTDTQYF
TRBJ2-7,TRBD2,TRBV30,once,TGTGCCTGGAGTGTAACGGGAGGGGGGCGAAACGAGCAGTACTTC,CAWSVTGGGRNEQYF
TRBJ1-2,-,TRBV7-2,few,TGTGCCAGCAGCTTAGGGGCCCAGTTCTATGGCTACACCTTC,CASSLGAQFYGYTF
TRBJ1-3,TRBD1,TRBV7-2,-,TGTGCCAGCAGCTTAGTAGGGACAGGGATGGGAAACACCATATATTTT,CASSLVGTGMGNTIYF
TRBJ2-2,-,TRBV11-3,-,TGTGCCAGCAACCAGGGATCCGGGGAGCTGTTTTTT,CASNQGSGELFF
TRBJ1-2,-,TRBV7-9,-,TGCGCCAGCAGCACGGGAAGGGGATCCTATGGCTACACCTTC,CASSTGRGSYGYTF
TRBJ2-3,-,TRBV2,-,TGTGCCAGCAGGTTTATCAGGGGACAAGATACGCAGTATTTT,CASRFIRGQDTQYF
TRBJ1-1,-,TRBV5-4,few,TGTGCCAGCAGCCAGGCCGGGGTGTTCACTGAAGCTTTCTTT,CASSQAGVFTEAFF
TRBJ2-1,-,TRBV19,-,TGTGCCAGTAGTATCCAGGGATTAAGGTCCGAGCAGTTCTTC,CASSIQGLRSEQFF
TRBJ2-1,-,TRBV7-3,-,TGTGCCAGCAGATCGGGAGTAGGAGGTGAGCAGTTCTTC,CASRSGVGGEQFF
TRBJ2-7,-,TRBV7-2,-,TGTGCCAGCAGCTTCGTGGGGGGTACCTACGAGCAGTACTTC,CASSFVGGTYEQYF
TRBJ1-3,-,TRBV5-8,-,TGTGCCAGCACCCCGATACGAGGCTCAGTAAACACCATATATTTT,CASTPIRGSVNTIYF
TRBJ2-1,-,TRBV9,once,TGTGCCAGCAGCGTAGCCCCACGAGACAATGAGCAGTTCTTC,CASSVAPRDNEQFF
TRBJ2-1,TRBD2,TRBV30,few,TGTGCCTGGAGTGTAGGGGGGACCTCGGGACTAGCGGGGTACAATGAGCAGTTCTTC,CAWSVGGTSGLAGYNEQFF
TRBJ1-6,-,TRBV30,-,TGTGCCTGGAACTCAGGGAAAAATTCACCCCTCCACTTT,CAWNSGKNSPLHF
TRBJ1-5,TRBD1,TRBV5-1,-,TGCGCCAGCAGCTCGGACGGACAGGGGAATCAGCCCCAGCATTTT,CASSSDGQGNQPQHF
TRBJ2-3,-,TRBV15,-,TGTGCCACCAGTGGGACGGTTCGCACGCAGTATTTT,CATSGTVRTQYF
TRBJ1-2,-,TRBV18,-,TGTGCCAGCTCACCCGGCGCAGGGAATTATGGCTACACCTTC,CASSPGAGNYGYTF
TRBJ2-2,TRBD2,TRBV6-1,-,TGTGCCAGCCGACCGGGACTACTCTACGGCGGGGAGCTGTTTTTT,CASRPGLLYGGELFF
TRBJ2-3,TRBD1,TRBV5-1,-,TGCGCCAGCAGGCCAGACAGGGCGCCCACAGATACGCAGTATTTT,CASRPDRAPTDTQYF
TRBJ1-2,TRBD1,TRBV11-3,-,TGTGCCAGCAGCCTTCGACAGGGTTGGAGGTATGGCTACACCTTC,CASSLRQGWRYGYTF
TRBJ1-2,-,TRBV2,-,TGTGCCAGCAGTTTCAAGTATGGCTACACCTTC,CASSFKYGYTF
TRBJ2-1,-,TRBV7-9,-,TGTGCCAGCAGCCAGACTACGAATGAGCAGTTCTTC,CASSQTTNEQFF
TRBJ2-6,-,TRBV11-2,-,TGTGCCAGCAGCTTAATGACAGGGGCCAACGTCCTGACTTTC,CASSLMTGANVLTF
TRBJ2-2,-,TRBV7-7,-,TGTGCCAGCAGCTTAGGCGGAGCGAACACCGGGGAGCTGTTTTTT,CASSLGGANTGELFF
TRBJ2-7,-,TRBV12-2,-,TGTGCAAGTCGCTTAGCCTACGGTGGGGACGAGCAGTACTTC,CASRLAYGGDEQYF
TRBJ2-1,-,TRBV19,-,TGTGCCAGTAGTATCGTCGGCGGTCTGGAGTCGGGTGAGCAGTTCTTC,CASSIVGGLESGEQFF
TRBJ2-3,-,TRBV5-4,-,TGTGCCAGCAGCTTGGGGGGCGGGTACACAGATACGCAGTATTTT,CASSLGGGYTDTQYF
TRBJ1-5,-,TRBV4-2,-,TGTGCCAGCAGCCAAGACGGGGGACAGCCCCAGCATTTT,CASSQDGGQPQHF
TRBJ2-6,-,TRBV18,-,TGTGCCAGCTCACCTCTAGGTGGGGGACCCTCTGGGGCCAACGTCCTGACTTTC,CASSPLGGGPSGANVLTF
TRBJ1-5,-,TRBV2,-,TGTGCCACCAGAGGGACGGGGGGCAATCAGCCCCAGCATTTT,CATRGTGGNQPQHF
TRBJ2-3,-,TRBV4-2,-,TGTGCCAGCAGCCCAGCGATAGGTTTAAGCACAGATACGCAGTATTTT,CASSPAIGLSTDTQYF